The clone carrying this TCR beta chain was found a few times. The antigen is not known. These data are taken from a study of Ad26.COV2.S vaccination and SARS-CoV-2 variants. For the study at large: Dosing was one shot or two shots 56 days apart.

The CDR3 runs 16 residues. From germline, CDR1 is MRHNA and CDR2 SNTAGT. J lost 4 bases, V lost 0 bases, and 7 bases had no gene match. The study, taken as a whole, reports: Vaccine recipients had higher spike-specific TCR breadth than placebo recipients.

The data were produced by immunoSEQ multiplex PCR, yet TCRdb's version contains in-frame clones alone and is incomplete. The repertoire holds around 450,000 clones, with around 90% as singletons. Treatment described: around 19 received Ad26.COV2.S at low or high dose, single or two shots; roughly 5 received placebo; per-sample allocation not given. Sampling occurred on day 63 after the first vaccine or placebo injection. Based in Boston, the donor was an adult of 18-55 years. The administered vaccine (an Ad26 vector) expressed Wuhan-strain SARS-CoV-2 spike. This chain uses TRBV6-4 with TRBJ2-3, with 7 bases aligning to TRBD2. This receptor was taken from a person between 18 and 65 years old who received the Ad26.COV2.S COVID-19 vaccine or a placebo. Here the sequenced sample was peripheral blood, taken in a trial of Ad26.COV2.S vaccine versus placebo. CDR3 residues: CASSDSTAGEADTQYF. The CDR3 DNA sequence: TGTGCCAGCAGTGACTCGACGGCGGGAGAGGCAGATACGCAGTATTTT.